The 26 T cell receptor beta chains below were found in one sample sequenced in a study of cytomegalovirus exposure and HLA in healthy donors. Vbeta (60) and Jbeta (13) primers were used in the PCR. Profiled with immunoSEQ multiplex PCR; TCRdb holds only in-frame clones, not every one. The sample yields about 140,000 clones, roughly 73% seen once. The material sequenced was PBMCs. The origin of the receptors is a woman aged 40 to 50 in good health and CMV-seronegative.

The chain joins TRBV5-4 to TRBJ2-1, with D possibly being TRBD2 (6 bases). This CDR3 contains 16 residues. The germline V gene encodes CDR1 SGHNT and CDR2 YYREEE (reference sequence). V was cut by 4 bases and J by 3 bases, with 17 bases left in between. CDR3 residues: CASSHEGLADYNEQFF. CDR3 in DNA: TGTGCCAGCAGCCACGAGGGACTCGCTGACTACAATGAGCAGTTCTTC. The whole variable domain, filled in from reference TRBV5-4 and TRBJ2-1, reads ETGVTQSPTHLIKTRGQQVTLRCSSQSGHNTVSWYQQALGQGPQFIFQYYREEENGRGNFPPRFSGLQFPNYSSELNVNALELDDSALYLCASSHEGLADYNEQFFGPGTRLTVL.

This clone was seen once. This chain uses TRBV5-1 with TRBJ2-3, with a possible D match to TRBD2 (5 bases). Trimming shortened V by 4 bases and J by 4 bases, and 16 bases separated the two germline ends. Germline V gives CDR1 SGHRS, CDR2 YFSETQ. The CDR3 is 15 residues long. The CDR3 reads CASSMPEGSPDTQYF. In nucleotides, the CDR3 is TGCGCCAGCAGCATGCCTGAGGGCAGCCCAGATACGCAGTATTTT.

The chain employs TRBV6-6 and TRBJ1-2; 7 bases are a match to TRBD1. The CDR3 runs 13 residues. V shed 5 bases and J 7 bases; nucleotides not matched to a gene: 7. Germline V gives CDR1 MNHNY, CDR2 SVGAGI (reference sequence). CDR3: CASSHRGPVGYTF. As DNA, the CDR3 is TGTGCCAGCAGTCACAGGGGACCGGTTGGCTACACCTTC.

The rearrangement links TRBV11-3 to TRBJ2-1; D possibly corresponds to TRBD1 (6 bases). V was pared by 0 bases and J by 12 bases, with 9 bases between. The CDR3 has 12 residues. Germline V gives CDR1 SGHNT, CDR2 YENEEA. The DNA for the CDR3 is TGTGCCAGCAGCTTAGATCAGGGGAGGCAGTTCTTC. Protein: CASSLDQGRQFF.

The V and J genes are TRBV19 and TRBJ1-2, with TRBD1 identical over 8 bases. This CDR3 contains 15 residues. From germline, CDR1 is LNHDA and CDR2 SQIVND (reference sequence). The V segment lost 5 bases and the J segment 3 bases; nucleotides outside the gene matches: 8. The DNA of the CDR3 is TGTGCCAGTAGTGCGGACAGGGAAATCCACTATGGCTACACCTTC. Amino acid sequence: CASSADREIHYGYTF.

The rearrangement uses TRBV7-2 and TRBJ1-2, with TRBD1 identical over 7 bases. Germline V gene lookup returns CDR1 SGHTA and CDR2 FQGNSA. The CDR3 loop spans 15 amino acids. J lost 6 bases, V lost 2 bases, and 9 bases had no gene match. Written as DNA, the CDR3 is TGTGCCAGCAGCTTACAGCCGACAGGGAACCATGGCTACACCTTC. The encoded protein is CASSLQPTGNHGYTF.

V is TRBV18 and J is TRBJ1-2; a weak D match, TRBD1 (5 bases). Germline V gives CDR1 KGHSH, CDR2 LQKENI. The CDR3 covers 15 residues. Trimming cost V 2 bases and J 8 bases, with 18 bases left between them. CDR3 coding DNA: TGTGCCAGCTCACCAATCGATAAGGGGAATGTCGGCTACACCTTC. It codes for CASSPIDKGNVGYTF.

This clone was picked up one time. The V and J genes are TRBV29-1 and TRBJ2-2, with D tentatively TRBD2 (6 bases). The V and J ends lost 6 bases and 3 bases respectively, with 17 bases between them. The CDR3 is 15 residues long. Looked up from germline, CDR1 is SQVTM and CDR2 is ANQGSEA. As DNA, the CDR3 is TGCAGCGTAGCCTCGGGGGTGTTGGACACCGGGGAGCTGTTTTTT. This sequence encodes CSVASGVLDTGELFF.

The V call is TRBV29-1, the J call TRBJ2-2, with 11 bases identical to TRBD2. The germline gives CDR1 SQVTM, CDR2 ANQGSEA. V lost 2 bases and J lost 7; bases outside the gene matches: 9. The CDR3 is 16 amino acids. The chain's CDR3 is CSVEISGGASGGELFF. The DNA of the CDR3 is TGCAGCGTTGAAATTAGCGGGGGGGCCTCGGGCGGGGAGCTGTTTTTT.

This clone was seen once. This chain links TRBV19 with TRBJ1-3; no reliable D call. Germline V gene lookup returns CDR1 LNHDA and CDR2 SQIVND (reference sequence). The V end lost 6 bases, the J end lost 2 bases, and 14 bases lay between the germline ends. The CDR3 consists of 15 residues. The CDR3 region has the DNA TGTGCCAGTAGCCTCCAAGTGAGTCCTGGAAACACCATATATTTT. This translates into CASSLQVSPGNTIYF.

On this clone: A junction end diverges from the germline sequence, so it may reflect a read error. The chain recombines TRBV7-7 with TRBJ2-1; possible D gene TRBD2, 6 bases. CDR1 SSHAT and CDR2 FNYEAQ come from the germline V gene (reference sequence). The CDR3 has 16 amino acids. The CDR3 DNA reads TGTGCTAGCAGCCCTGGGAGGCTCGTTACCTACAATGAGCAGTTCTTC. The encoded protein is CASSPGRLVTYNEQFF.

The chain employs TRBV9 and TRBJ1-5; a possible D gene is TRBD1 (6 bases). CDR1 is SGDLS and CDR2 is YYNGEE in the germline V gene. The CDR3 is 14 residues long. The germline V and J ends were trimmed by 3 bases and 6 bases, with 13 bases remaining between them. The CDR3 coding sequence is TGTGCCAGCAGCGAGGGGGGGACCCTTCAGCCCCAGCATTTT. This codes for CASSEGGTLQPQHF. The complete variable domain, with remaining parts taken from reference TRBV9 and TRBJ1-5, reads DSGVTQTPKHLITATGQRVTLRCSPRSGDLSVYWYQQSLDQGLQFLIQYYNGEERAKGNILERFSAQQFPDLHSELNLSSLELGDSALYFCASSEGGTLQPQHFGDGTRLSIL.

J is TRBJ1-2 and V is TRBV7-9; 7 positions agree with TRBD1. This CDR3 has 16 amino acids. CDR1 is SEHNR, CDR2 FQNEAQ, per germline (reference sequence). The ends lost 5 bases at V and 6 bases at J; junction bases unmatched: 15. CDR3 nucleotide sequence: TGTGCCAGCAGCGTCGGCAGGGGGGAAAATATGGATGGCTACACCTTC. Its protein is CASSVGRGENMDGYTF.

The table lists this clone with a few counts. V is TRBV5-1 and J is TRBJ1-5; maybe TRBD1 (5 bases). Germline loops: CDR1 SGHRS, CDR2 YFSETQ. V lost 0 bases and J 3 bases, leaving 16 bases between the germline ends. The CDR3 length is 17 residues. For the CDR3, the DNA is TGCGCCAGCAGCTTGGTTCCCAGGGTGGATGACAATCAGCCCCAGCATTTT. Protein: CASSLVPRVDDNQPQHF.

This clone was found a few times. The chain combines TRBV10-3 with TRBJ2-7; 7 positions agree with TRBD2. The length of the CDR3 is 13 residues. J lost 5 bases, V lost 3 bases, and 4 bases had no gene match. Germline CDR1 reads ENHRY; CDR2 reads SYGVKD. CDR3 nucleotide sequence: TGTGCCATCAGTGACGGCGGGGGTAACGAGCAGTACTTC. This translates into CAISDGGGNEQYF.

The chain is built from TRBV9 and TRBJ1-1; D is possibly TRBD1 (6 bases). The CDR3 runs to 15 residues. The germline CDR1 and CDR2 sequences are SGDLS and YYNGEE. V lost 4 bases and J lost 0, with 13 bases in between. The CDR3 loop reads CASSPSGTLNTEAFF. The CDR3 nucleotides read TGTGCCAGCAGCCCCTCCGGGACATTGAACACTGAAGCTTTCTTT.

Comments on this clone: The junction shows a germline mismatch at one end, possibly a read error. The V gene is TRBV5-5, the J gene TRBJ2-1; possible D gene TRBD2, 5 bases. This CDR3 has 10 amino acids. CDR1 and CDR2 from the germline V gene are SGHKS and YYEKEE (reference sequence). The CDR3 coding sequence is TGTGCCAGCAGCTTGAGGTCGGAGGTCTTC. Translation gives CASSLRSEVF.

The V and J genes are TRBV6-1 and TRBJ1-5; D not certain. Deletions cut 7 bases from V and 0 bases from J, with 7 bases between. Germline V gene data show CDR1 as MNHNS and CDR2 as SASEGT. This CDR3 is built from 13 residues. The CDR3 nucleotides are TGTGCCAGCATGCGGAATAGCAATCAGCCCCAGCATTTT. This sequence encodes CASMRNSNQPQHF.

This clone was found once. This chain connects TRBV7-8 to TRBJ2-5; D perhaps matches TRBD2 (6 bases). Germline V CDR1 and CDR2: SGHVS, FQNEAQ. CDR3 length: 14 residues. Trimming pared 6 bases from V and 6 bases from J, leaving 17 bases between. The CDR3 spells CASRKIFGGKTQYF. CDR3 nucleotide sequence: TGTGCCAGCAGGAAAATTTTCGGGGGAAAGACCCAGTACTTC.

The chain links TRBV11-1 to TRBJ2-2; 9 positions match TRBD1. Germline V gene lookup returns CDR1 SGHAT and CDR2 FQDESV (reference sequence). The CDR3 is made up of 15 amino acids. V lost 5 bases and J lost 5; bases outside the gene matches: 6. Here the CDR3 DNA reads TGTGCCAGCAGCGGAGACAGGGGGGGAACCGGGGAGCTGTTTTTT. Protein: CASSGDRGGTGELFF.

This chain joins TRBV19 and TRBJ2-1; 13 bases align to TRBD2. With V trimmed by 4 bases and J by 4 bases, 4 bases remained unmatched. Germline CDR1 LNHDA, CDR2 SQIVND (reference sequence). This CDR3 spans 16 amino acids. The CDR3, as DNA: TGTGCCAGTAGTAAACTAGCGGGGGGGTCGTACAATGAGCAGTTCTTC. It encodes CASSKLAGGSYNEQFF.

This chain uses TRBV12-2 with TRBJ2-7; TRBD2 reflects the table's D call only, with no check against the DNA. TRBV12-2 is labeled a pseudogene. The CDR3 has 17 amino acids. This CDR3 reads CASRLRSVRQTSYEQYV. For the CDR3, the DNA is TGTGCAAGTCGCCTCCGGTCCGTGAGGCAGACCTCCTACGAGCAGTACGTC.

The chain joins TRBV6-1 to TRBJ1-1; D unclear. The CDR3 covers 13 residues. Germline V gene lookup returns CDR1 MNHNS and CDR2 SASEGT. Trimming removed 7 bases at V and 9 bases at J, with 18 bases between. As DNA, the CDR3 is TGTGCCAGCACCTTAGATATTACCCGAAAAGCTTTCTTT. Residues: CASTLDITRKAFF.

V and J are TRBV15 and TRBJ2-4; TRBD2 matches at 16 bases. V lost 0 bases and J lost 1; bases outside the gene matches: 3. Germline V CDR1 and CDR2: LNHNV, YYDKDF (reference sequence). The CDR3 totals 19 residues. The CDR3 region is CATSREGLAGGLAKNIQYF. Here the CDR3 DNA reads TGTGCCACCAGCAGAGAGGGACTAGCGGGGGGGCTCGCCAAAAACATTCAGTACTTC.

V is TRBV7-2 and J is TRBJ1-1; 9 nucleotides line up with TRBD1. Germline V lookup: CDR1 SGHTA, CDR2 FQGNSA. The CDR3 runs 14 residues. Unmatched junction bases numbered 8, after V lost 6 bases and J lost 6 bases. The CDR3 spells CASSPGQGSSEAFF. CDR3 DNA: TGTGCCAGCAGTCCGGGACAGGGAAGTTCTGAAGCTTTCTTT. Together with reference TRBV7-2 and TRBJ1-1, the CDR3 gives the full variable domain: GAGVSQSPSNKVTEKGKDVELRCDPISGHTALYWYRQSLGQGLEFLIYFQGNSAPDKSGLPSDRFSAERTGGSVSTLTIQRTQQEDSAVYLCASSPGQGSSEAFFGQGTRLTVV.

This clone was detected only a few times. The V gene is TRBV1, the J gene TRBJ1-2; TRBD1, the table's D call, was not compared with the DNA. TRBV1 is classified as a pseudogene. The CDR3 runs 16 residues. CDR3 DNA: TGCACCAGCAGCCAAGATTTTGGGGGCGCGAGCTATGGCTACACCTTC. Its translation is CTSSQDFGGASYGYTF.